Each of the 25 T cell receptor beta chains below was sequenced from the same sample in a study of a mutant IDH1 vaccine in newly diagnosed glioma. These receptors are not linked to any known antigen. Method: immunoSEQ multiplex PCR; TCRdb's copy keeps in-frame clones and lacks some. The sample includes approximately 35,000 clones, more than 75% seen only once; the top ten take less than 3%. Sample time point: week 23, last vaccination. Each vaccine dose was 300 ug of mutant IDH1 20-mer peptide, with topical imiquimod. The sequencing here drew on PBMCs, taken from a glioma patient whose treatment included an IDH1 peptide vaccine. The source is a man aged 35-49 years with glioma.

The V and J genes are TRBV6-1 and TRBJ1-1; D may be TRBD1 (5 bases). Germline V gene lookup returns CDR1 MNHNS and CDR2 SASEGT. V was trimmed by 3 bases and J by 3 bases, leaving 11 bases between them. The CDR3 runs 14 residues. This CDR3 is CASSEQGGYTEAFF. CDR3 in DNA: TGTGCCAGCAGTGAGCAGGGTGGGTACACTGAAGCTTTCTTT.

The chain has TRBV7-2 and TRBJ2-7, with D tentatively TRBD1 (6 bases). Germline V gene lookup returns CDR1 SGHTA and CDR2 FQGNSA. Deletions cut 6 bases from V and 1 base from J, with 16 bases between. There are 15 residues in the CDR3. Written as DNA, the CDR3 is TGTGCCAGCAGTGATAGGGGGATTTCGTCCTACGAGCAGTACTTC. It codes for CASSDRGISSYEQYF.

The V gene is TRBV9, the J gene TRBJ1-2; D is unclear. Germline V lookup: CDR1 SGDLS, CDR2 YYNGEE. V was pared by 4 bases and J by 7 bases, with 20 bases between. This CDR3 contains 15 residues. CDR3 loop: CASSLEASPGGGYTF. The CDR3 DNA is TGTGCCAGCAGCCTTGAAGCCTCCCCGGGCGGTGGCTACACCTTC.

The V gene is TRBV5-4, the J gene TRBJ1-1; D may be TRBD1 (5 bases). The CDR3 has 14 amino acids. The germline V gene encodes CDR1 SGHNT and CDR2 YYREEE (reference sequence). V dropped 2 bases and J dropped 3 bases, with 11 bases sitting between them. The CDR3 loop is CASSFQGRDTEAFF. For the CDR3, the DNA is TGTGCCAGCAGCTTTCAGGGACGGGACACTGAAGCTTTCTTT.

V gene TRBV10-3 combines with J gene TRBJ1-2; D is ambiguous. V lost 3 bases and J lost 3, with 11 bases in between. The length of the CDR3 is 14 residues. Germline CDR1 and CDR2: ENHRY and SYGVKD. The CDR3 nucleotides are TGTGCCATCAGTGACTGGCCGAGGGACTATGGCTACACCTTC. Translating it yields CAISDWPRDYGYTF.

V and J are TRBV2 and TRBJ1-6; D gene unclear. There are 14 residues in the CDR3. Trimming removed 7 bases at V and 8 bases at J, with 15 bases between. CDR1 is SNHLY, CDR2 FYNNEI, per germline. The CDR3 DNA is TGTGCCAGCAAACTGGGATCATGGGATTCACCCCTCCACTTT. Translation: CASKLGSWDSPLHF.

This chain joins TRBV5-6 and TRBJ2-5, with D maybe TRBD1 (7 bases). V was cut by 0 bases and J by 1 base, with 10 bases left in between. Germline V gene lookup returns CDR1 SGHDT and CDR2 YYEEEE. The length of the CDR3 is 15 residues. Written as DNA, the CDR3 is TGTGCCAGCAGCTTGGGCGGGACAGCCCAAGAGACCCAGTACTTC. The encoded protein is CASSLGGTAQETQYF.

The chain recombines TRBV4-3 with TRBJ1-1, with D unclear. The V gene lost 4 bases and the J gene lost 9 bases, with 15 bases spanning the gap. The CDR3 extends over 13 amino acids. From germline, CDR1 is LGHNA and CDR2 YSLEER. CDR3: CASSLRISQKAFF. Written as DNA, the CDR3 is TGCGCCAGCAGCCTCAGAATTAGTCAGAAAGCTTTCTTT.

This chain connects TRBV7-3 to TRBJ2-5, with D unclear. CDR1 SGHTA and CDR2 FQGTGA come from the germline V gene. The V end was cut by 1 base, the J end by 0 bases, with 3 bases between. The CDR3 runs 13 residues. Here the CDR3 reads CASSLIYQETQYF. The CDR3, as DNA: TGTGCCAGCAGCTTAATTTACCAAGAGACCCAGTACTTC.

The V and J genes are TRBV7-8 and TRBJ2-7; TRBD1 aligns across 7 bases. The length of the CDR3 is 18 residues. Trimming cost V 4 bases and J 2 bases; bases outside gene matches: 17. Germline CDR1 SGHVS, CDR2 FQNEAQ. CDR3 loop: CASSSYASQGIGTYEQYF. CDR3 DNA sequence: TGTGCCAGCAGCTCCTACGCCTCACAGGGGATTGGCACCTACGAGCAGTACTTC.

J is TRBJ2-7 and V is TRBV7-2, with D tentatively TRBD1 or TRBD2 (6 bases each). V was cut by 6 bases and J by 3 bases, with 15 bases left in between. Germline loops: CDR1 SGHTA, CDR2 FQGNSA. CDR3 size: 14 residues. CDR3 region: CASRRGGIGYEQYF. CDR3 sequence (DNA): TGTGCCAGCAGGAGAGGGGGGATTGGCTACGAGCAGTACTTC.

The chain carries TRBV4-1 and TRBJ1-3; possibly TRBD1 for D (5 bases). The CDR3 extends over 16 amino acids. Germline V CDR1 and CDR2: MGHRA, YSYEKL. With 1 base removed from V and 4 bases from J, the gap between germline ends came to 14 bases. The CDR3 sequence: CASSQGPGPIGNTIYF. The CDR3 nucleotides read TGCGCCAGCAGCCAAGGCCCAGGGCCGATAGGAAACACCATATATTTT.

V and J are TRBV19 and TRBJ2-2, with D possibly matching TRBD1 (6 bases). The CDR3 length is 14 residues. Germline CDR1 reads LNHDA; CDR2 reads SQIVND (reference sequence). Between the trimmed V and J ends, which lost 5 bases and 4 bases, there was a span of 11 bases. CDR3 sequence (DNA): TGTGCCAGTAGTTGGGACATTGCCACCGGGGAGCTGTTTTTT. Translation gives CASSWDIATGELFF. The full variable domain, in which reference TRBV19 and TRBJ2-2 provide the parts outside the CDR3, is DGGITQSPKYLFRKEGQNVTLSCEQNLNHDAMYWYRQDPGQGLRLIYYSQIVNDFQKGDIAEGYSVSREKKESFPLTVTSAQKNPTAFYLCASSWDIATGELFFGEGSRLTVL.

J is TRBJ2-3 and V is TRBV10-3; D call uncertain. The ends were cut back, 3 bases at V and 5 bases at J, with 6 bases in the middle. Germline V CDR1 and CDR2: ENHRY, SYGVKD. The CDR3 length is 12 residues. The CDR3 reads CAISEGIDTQYF. As DNA, the CDR3 is TGTGCCATCAGTGAAGGGATAGATACGCAGTATTTT.

J is TRBJ1-6 and V is TRBV27; D remains unclear. V was trimmed by 1 base and J by 0 bases, leaving 10 bases between them. This CDR3 has 17 residues. In germline, CDR1 is MNHEY, CDR2 SMNVEV (reference sequence). CDR3: CASSLLPISSYNSPLHF. In DNA, the CDR3 is TGTGCCAGCAGTTTATTGCCCATCTCCTCCTATAATTCACCCCTCCACTTT.

The chain recombines TRBV15 with TRBJ2-1, with 11 bases identical to TRBD2. The CDR3 is 14 residues long. The germline V gene encodes CDR1 LNHNV and CDR2 YYDKDF (reference sequence). The trim removed 4 bases at V and 9 bases at J, leaving 5 bases unmatched. CDR3 bases: TGTGCCACCAGCACTGTAGCGGGGGGGCCTGAGCAGTTCTTC. It yields the protein CATSTVAGGPEQFF. Full variable domain (rest looked up from reference TRBV15 and TRBJ2-1): DAMVIQNPRYQVTQFGKPVTLSCSQTLNHNVMYWYQQKSSQAPKLLFHYYDKDFNNEADTPDNFQSRRPNTSFCFLDIRSPGLGDTAMYLCATSTVAGGPEQFFGPGTRLTVL.

The V call is TRBV9, the J call TRBJ2-4; 14 nucleotides agree with TRBD2. CDR1 SGDLS and CDR2 YYNGEE come from the germline V gene. There are 18 residues in the CDR3. With V trimmed by 0 bases and J by 0 bases, 2 bases remained unmatched. The CDR3 sequence: CASSVGLAGGPAKNIQYF. CDR3 DNA sequence: TGTGCCAGCAGCGTAGGACTAGCGGGGGGGCCAGCCAAAAACATTCAGTACTTC.

V gene TRBV11-2 combines with J gene TRBJ2-1, with a weak D call TRBD2 (5 bases). V gave up 8 bases and J gave up 7 bases, with 18 bases separating them. CDR1 is SGHAT and CDR2 is FQNNGV in the germline V gene. The CDR3 length is 14 residues. The CDR3 spells CASVRERSENEQFF. In DNA form, the CDR3 reads TGTGCCAGCGTGAGGGAACGGAGTGAAAATGAGCAGTTCTTC.

CDR3 amino acids: CSVSGTGGEKLFF. The CDR3 coding sequence is TGCAGCGTTTCCGGGACAGGGGGAGAAAAACTGTTTTTT. The chain links TRBV29-1 to TRBJ1-4; 11 nucleotides agree with TRBD1. The CDR3 has 13 residues. Unmatched junction bases numbered 4, after V lost 5 bases and J lost 8 bases. CDR1 is SQVTM and CDR2 is ANQGSEA in the germline V gene.

The J gene is TRBJ1-1, the V gene TRBV5-1; D gene uncertain. CDR1 is SGHRS, CDR2 YFSETQ, per germline. The V and J ends lost 1 base and 6 bases respectively, with 13 bases between them. CDR3 length: 14 residues. The CDR3 coding sequence is TGCGCCAGCAGCTTGCGTTCACCCGCGTCTGAAGCTTTCTTT. Its translation: CASSLRSPASEAFF.

The V and J genes are TRBV27 and TRBJ2-7; the D gene is possibly TRBD2 (5 bases). The CDR3 totals 17 residues. Germline CDR1 and CDR2: MNHEY and SMNVEV (reference sequence). V lost 0 bases and J 0 bases, leaving 15 bases between the germline ends. CDR3 sequence reads: CASSLSQNRDISYEQYF. CDR3 in DNA: TGTGCCAGCAGTTTATCGCAGAACCGGGATATCTCCTACGAGCAGTACTTC.

V gene TRBV19 combines with J gene TRBJ2-2; maybe TRBD1 (5 bases). The germline gives CDR1 LNHDA, CDR2 SQIVND (reference sequence). Trimming shortened V by 10 bases and J by 6 bases, and 12 bases separated the two germline ends. This CDR3 region has 12 residues. The CDR3: CATEQGPGELFF. The CDR3 nucleotides are TGTGCCACCGAGCAGGGTCCCGGGGAGCTGTTTTTT.

This clone was seen just once. V usage is TRBV18 and J usage is TRBJ1-1; no firm D call. Trimming took 2 bases from V and 0 from J, leaving 10 bases between them. Germline loops: CDR1 KGHSH, CDR2 LQKENI. The CDR3 runs to 15 residues. CDR3 residues: CASSPTVGMNTEAFF. The CDR3 DNA follows: TGTGCCAGCTCACCAACGGTGGGCATGAACACTGAAGCTTTCTTT.

V and J are TRBV6-5 and TRBJ2-6; D unclear. The CDR3 has 16 residues. Germline CDR1 reads MNHEY; CDR2 reads SVGAGI. V lost 1 base and J lost 4, with 11 bases in between. The CDR3 reads CASSYYGSSGANVLTF. The CDR3 bases are TGTGCCAGCAGTTACTACGGGTCCTCAGGGGCCAACGTCCTGACTTTC.

The rearrangement links TRBV5-1 to TRBJ2-1, with 11 bases lining up with TRBD2. The CDR3 runs 15 residues. Per germline, CDR1 SGHRS and CDR2 YFSETQ. V was pared by 4 bases and J by 7 bases, with 7 bases of the junction left unmatched. CDR3 in amino acids: CASSPWASGGNEQFF. The CDR3 nucleotides are TGCGCCAGCAGCCCCTGGGCTAGCGGGGGGAATGAGCAGTTCTTC.